This T cell receptor (beta chain) was found in a study of blood T cells in healthy people across ages. General observations from the study: Unsorted PBMCs prevented conclusive naive versus antigen-experienced comparison.

This clonotype has just a few counts. Its antigen is unidentified. J gave up 0 bases and V 4 bases, and 8 bases lay outside the gene matches. Germline loops: CDR1 SGHKS, CDR2 YYEKEE (reference sequence). CDR3 size: 17 residues. It was with a sample-barcoded 5' primer and a J-beta primer mix that a second PCR of roughly 6 to 11 cycles was run. Using its own MiXCR run on the 5' RACE reads, TCRdb lists one record per CDR3 protein. The sample lists approximately 290,000 distinct CDR3 sequences, around 30% occurring once. What was sequenced was blood. The rearrangement joins TRBV5-5 to TRBJ2-3; TRBD2 aligns across 10 bases. The source is a woman aged 70 to 79 in good health. In DNA form, the CDR3 reads TGTGCCAGCAGCCCACTCACTAGCGGGGCTAGCACAGATACGCAGTATTTT. It translates to CASSPLTSGASTDTQYF.